One TCR beta chain is described in this entry. Antigen unknown. The CDR3 has 13 amino acids. Trimming took 3 bases from V and 2 from J, leaving 6 bases between them. CDR1 KGHSH and CDR2 LQKENI come from the germline V gene. It was 10^5 or so TCR templates that were assayed per sample. Measured with immunoSEQ multiplex PCR; TCRdb has only the in-frame clones, and not every one. This sample yields about 100,000 clones, of which about 92% are seen a single time; around 0.77% belongs to the top ten. This entry is derived from a study of siplizumab effects on memory and regulatory T cells. Study-wide findings and caveats: Greater diversity than memory cells seemed evident in naive T cells, which also appeared to be major alloresponse contributors. Mappable CD4+ clones that were alloreactive averaged approximately 70% Treg-derived with siplizumab versus roughly 25% in controls. Confirmation was lacking for the suppressive function of proliferating Tregs derived from siplizumab cultures.

The sequenced material came from Tregs sorted from blood. This receptor was identified in a human donor in good health. The chain uses TRBV18 and TRBJ2-3, with a tentative D call TRBD2 (5 bases). The CDR3 region is CASSPGATDTQYF. The CDR3 DNA sequence: TGTGCCAGCTCACCGGGAGCCACAGATACGCAGTATTTT.